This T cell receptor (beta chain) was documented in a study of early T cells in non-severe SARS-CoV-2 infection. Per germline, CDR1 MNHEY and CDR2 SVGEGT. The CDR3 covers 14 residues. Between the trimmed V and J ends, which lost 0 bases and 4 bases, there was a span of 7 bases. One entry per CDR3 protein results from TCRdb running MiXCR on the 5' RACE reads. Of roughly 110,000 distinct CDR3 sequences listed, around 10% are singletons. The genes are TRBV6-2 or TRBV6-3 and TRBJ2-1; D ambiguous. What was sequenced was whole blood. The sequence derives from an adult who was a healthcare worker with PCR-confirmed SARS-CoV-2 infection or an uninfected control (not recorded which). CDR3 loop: CASSYSSIYNEQFF. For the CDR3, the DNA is TGTGCCAGCAGTTACTCTTCCATATACAATGAGCAGTTCTTC.